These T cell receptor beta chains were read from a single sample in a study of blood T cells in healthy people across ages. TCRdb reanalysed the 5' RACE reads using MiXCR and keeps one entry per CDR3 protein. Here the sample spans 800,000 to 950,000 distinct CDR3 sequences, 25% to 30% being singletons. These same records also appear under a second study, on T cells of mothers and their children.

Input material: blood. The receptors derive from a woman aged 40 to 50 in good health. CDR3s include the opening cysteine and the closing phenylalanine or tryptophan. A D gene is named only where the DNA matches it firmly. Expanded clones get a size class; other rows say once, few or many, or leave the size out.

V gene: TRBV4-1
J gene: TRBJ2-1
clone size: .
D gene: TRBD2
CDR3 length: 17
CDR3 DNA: TGCGCCAGCAGCCGCGTAGCGGGAGGCGATTCCTACAATGAGCAGTTCTTC
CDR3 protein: CASSRVAGGDSYNEQFF

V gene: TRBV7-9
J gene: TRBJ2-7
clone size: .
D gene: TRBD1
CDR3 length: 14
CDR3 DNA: TGTGCCAGCAGTTGGCCGGGACAGGGGAACGAGCAGTACTTC
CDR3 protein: CASSWPGQGNEQYF

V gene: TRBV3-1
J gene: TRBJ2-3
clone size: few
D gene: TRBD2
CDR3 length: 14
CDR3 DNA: TGTGCCAGCAGCCCGACTAGCGAGGCAGATACGCAGTATTTT
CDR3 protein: CASSPTSEADTQYF

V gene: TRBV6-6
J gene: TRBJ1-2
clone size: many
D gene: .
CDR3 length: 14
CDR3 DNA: TGTGCCAGCAGGACACCGACAGCGGTCTATGGCTACACCTTC
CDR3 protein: CASRTPTAVYGYTF

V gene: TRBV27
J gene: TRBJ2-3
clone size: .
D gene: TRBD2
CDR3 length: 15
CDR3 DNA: TGTGCCAGCAGTTTGCGGGGGATAACCACAGATACGCAGTATTTT
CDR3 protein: CASSLRGITTDTQYF

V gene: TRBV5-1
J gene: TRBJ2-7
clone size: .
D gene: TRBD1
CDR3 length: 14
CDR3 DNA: TGCGCCAGCAGCTTTTTTGGGACAGGGGACGAGCAGTACTTC
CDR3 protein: CASSFFGTGDEQYF

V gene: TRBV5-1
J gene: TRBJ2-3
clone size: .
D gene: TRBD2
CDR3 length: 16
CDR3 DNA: TGCGCCAGCAGCTTGGGAGCGGGGGTGTCATCAGATACGCAGTATTTT
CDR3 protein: CASSLGAGVSSDTQYF

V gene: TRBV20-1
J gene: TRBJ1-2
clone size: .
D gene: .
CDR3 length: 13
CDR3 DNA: TGCAGTGCTAGAGATTCGGCAGGGAAAGTTTACACCTTC
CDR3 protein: CSARDSAGKVYTF

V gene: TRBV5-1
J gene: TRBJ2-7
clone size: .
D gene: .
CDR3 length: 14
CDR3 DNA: TGCGCCAGCAGACGGGACTTTAGCTCCTACGAGCAGTACTTC
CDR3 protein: CASRRDFSSYEQYF

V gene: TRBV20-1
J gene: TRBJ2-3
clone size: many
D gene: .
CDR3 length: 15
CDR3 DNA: TGCAGTGCGGAAGGGGCATCGGATATCACAGATACGCAGTATTTT
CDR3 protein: CSAEGASDITDTQYF

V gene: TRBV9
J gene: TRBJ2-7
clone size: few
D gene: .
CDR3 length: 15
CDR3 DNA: TGTGCCAGCTCATACCAGGGGAGCTCCTACAATGAGCAGTACTTC
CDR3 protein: CASSYQGSSYNEQYF

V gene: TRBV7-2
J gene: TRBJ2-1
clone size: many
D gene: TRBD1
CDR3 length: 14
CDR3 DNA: TGTGCCAGCAGCCTCAGGGGCCACAGGGGCCCCCAGTTCTTC
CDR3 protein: CASSLRGHRGPQFF

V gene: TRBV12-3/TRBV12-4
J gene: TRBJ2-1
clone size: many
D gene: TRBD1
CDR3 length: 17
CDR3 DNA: TGTGCCAGCAGTTTAATTTCCGGACAGGGGGCGTACAATGAGCAGTTCTTC
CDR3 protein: CASSLISGQGAYNEQFF

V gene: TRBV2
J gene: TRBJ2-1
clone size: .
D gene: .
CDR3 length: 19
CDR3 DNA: TGTGCCAGCAGTCGGGGGACAAGCGGTTCGGGGCCCCCCTACAATGAGCAGTTCTTC
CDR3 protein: CASSRGTSGSGPPYNEQFF

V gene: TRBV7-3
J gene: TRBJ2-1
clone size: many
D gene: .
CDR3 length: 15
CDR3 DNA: TGTGCCAGCAGCTTAACGAACAGGTGGATCGATGAGCAGTTCTTC
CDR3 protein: CASSLTNRWIDEQFF

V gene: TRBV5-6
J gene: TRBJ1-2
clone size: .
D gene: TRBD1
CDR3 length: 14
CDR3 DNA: TGTGCCAGCAGCTGGCTGGACAGGCTCAGTGGCTACACCTTC
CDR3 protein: CASSWLDRLSGYTF

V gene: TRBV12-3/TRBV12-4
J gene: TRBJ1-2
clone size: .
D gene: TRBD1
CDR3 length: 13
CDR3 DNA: TGTGCCAGCAGGATAGACAGGGTCGATGGCTACACCTTC
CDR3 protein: CASRIDRVDGYTF

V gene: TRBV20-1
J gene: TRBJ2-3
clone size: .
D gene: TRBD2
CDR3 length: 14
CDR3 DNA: TGCAGTGCTAGAGGGGGGTCCCTAGCGGGGGACCAGTATTTT
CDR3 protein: CSARGGSLAGDQYF

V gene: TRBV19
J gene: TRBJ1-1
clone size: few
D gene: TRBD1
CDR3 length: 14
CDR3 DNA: TGTGCCAGTAGTACGACAGGGGTGAACACTGAAGCTTTCTTT
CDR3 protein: CASSTTGVNTEAFF

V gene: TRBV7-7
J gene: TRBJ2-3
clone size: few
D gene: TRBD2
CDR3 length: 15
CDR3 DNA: TGTGCTAGCAGCCCGGGCGGGAGTGGGGCAGATACGCAGTATTTT
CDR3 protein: CASSPGGSGADTQYF

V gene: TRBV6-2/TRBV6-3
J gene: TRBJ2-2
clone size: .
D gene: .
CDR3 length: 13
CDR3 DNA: TGTGCCAGCGTACGGGATGCGGCCGGGGAGCTGTTTTTT
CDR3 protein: CASVRDAAGELFF

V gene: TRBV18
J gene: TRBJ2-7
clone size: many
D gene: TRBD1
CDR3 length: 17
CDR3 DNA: TGTGCCAGCTCACTTACGGGGCCAGGACAGGGGGCCAACGAGCAGTACTTC
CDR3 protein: CASSLTGPGQGANEQYF

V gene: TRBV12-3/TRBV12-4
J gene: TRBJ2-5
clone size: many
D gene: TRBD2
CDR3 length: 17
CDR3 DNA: TGTGCCAGCACCGGAGGACTAGCGGGGGGGTACCAAGAGACCCAGTACTTC
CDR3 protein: CASTGGLAGGYQETQYF

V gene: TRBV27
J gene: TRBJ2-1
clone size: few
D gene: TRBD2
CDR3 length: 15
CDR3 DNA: TGTGCCAGCAGTTTAGGATCTAGCGGGTACAATGAGCAGTTCTTC
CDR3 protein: CASSLGSSGYNEQFF

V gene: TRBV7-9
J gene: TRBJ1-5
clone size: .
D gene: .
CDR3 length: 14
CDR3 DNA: TGTGCCAGCAGCCTCTATGGGAGCAATCAGCCCCAGCATTTT
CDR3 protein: CASSLYGSNQPQHF

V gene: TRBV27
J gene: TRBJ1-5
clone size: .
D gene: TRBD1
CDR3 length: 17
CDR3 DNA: TGTGCCAGCAGTCCCCTGACAGGGGGCTACGGTAATCAGCCCCAGCATTTT
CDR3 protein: CASSPLTGGYGNQPQHF

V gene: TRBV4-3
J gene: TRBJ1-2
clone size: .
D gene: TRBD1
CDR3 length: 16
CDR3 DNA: TGCGCCAGCAGCCAAGATTTGGACAGGGGGAACTATGGCTACACCTTC
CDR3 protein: CASSQDLDRGNYGYTF

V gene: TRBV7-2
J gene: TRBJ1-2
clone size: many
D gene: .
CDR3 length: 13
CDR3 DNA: TGTGCCAGCAGCTTAACAGGTCCATATGGCTACACCTTC
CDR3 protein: CASSLTGPYGYTF